Sequencing of this T cell receptor (beta chain) was carried out in a study of blood T cell repertoires in COVID-19 (dated by TCRdb to between 2020 and 2021). In terms of the full investigation: Collaborator samples came from the United States, Italy and Spain and covered acute and convalescent phases of COVID-19. The prospective study material was composed of cDNA or gDNA derived from T cells, B-cell-depleted T cells, or PBMCs. A de-identified subject ID, COVID-19 status, age in years and sex were almost always included in the sample metadata. The repertoires were made available in a free public database intended to serve as a resource for research on the immune response to SARS-CoV-2. Where HLA class I and class II types were available, the types were taken from metadata supplied by the sample provider, not from assay-based typing. Deeply sampled blood TCRbeta repertoires from subjects exposed to, actively infected with, or recovered from COVID-19 were included in the dataset. Samples came from the ongoing ImmuneRACE study (first 160 participants) plus 1,254 subjects from 6 global collaborators. Broad study findings and their caveats: The amount of clinical and demographic metadata varied by source and participant and was provided uncurated.

Spanning cysteine to phenylalanine, the CDR3 consists of 18 amino acids. The kept DNA is CDR3 alone, 54 bases in frame from the first base. V has 2 bases trimmed and J has 2 bases trimmed; junction bases matching no gene number 8. In the germline V gene (reference sequence), CDR1 corresponds to LGHDT and CDR2 to YNNKEL. One collaborating source in Seattle enrolled patients while the patients were actively infected and followed the patients over time throughout the course of disease. Whole blood was collected in K2EDTA tubes by collaborating institutions according to the institutions' own protocols. For TCRbeta analysis, collaborators shipped samples as frozen whole blood, isolated PBMCs, or DNA extracted from either of those sample types. As for this clone: The antigen it recognizes is unknown. Per-base quality was not reported, and no clone a single base away is much larger than it.

The immunoSEQ Assay, a bias-controlled multiplex PCR, was used to amplify TCRbeta CDR3 regions from genomic DNA. Under the source paper's analysis protocol: Nucleated cell counts per sample were estimated from amplification of reference gene primers within the assay. To quantify the absolute abundance of each unique TCRbeta CDR3 rearrangement, sequence reads were collapsed and filtered. For each sample, productive Simpson clonality was calculated by taking the square root of Simpson's diversity index across productive rearrangements. Entries here come from immuneACCESS through TCRdb and include only in-frame sequences with V and J called. Some clones fail to appear in such tables; in the studies checked, an unresolved V gene covers under half of the shortfall, and the cause of the remainder is unknown. That table is the source of V, J and clone size, and D and trimming were worked out from the DNA. In all, the sample holds 500,000 to 600,000 clones, and 85% to 90% of those were seen once. The ten largest account for around 8% of the sample.

What was sequenced was peripheral blood. This receptor was identified in a woman aged 45-60 years with COVID-19, enrolled during active disease. This chain is built from TRBV3-1 (or the pseudogene TRBV3-2) and TRBJ1-6; 8 bases in the middle match TRBD1. At the DNA level, the sequence is TGTGCCAGCAGCCAAAAGGCAGGGGGCCTGACCTATAATTCACCCCTCCACTTT. Its translation is CASSQKAGGLTYNSPLHF.